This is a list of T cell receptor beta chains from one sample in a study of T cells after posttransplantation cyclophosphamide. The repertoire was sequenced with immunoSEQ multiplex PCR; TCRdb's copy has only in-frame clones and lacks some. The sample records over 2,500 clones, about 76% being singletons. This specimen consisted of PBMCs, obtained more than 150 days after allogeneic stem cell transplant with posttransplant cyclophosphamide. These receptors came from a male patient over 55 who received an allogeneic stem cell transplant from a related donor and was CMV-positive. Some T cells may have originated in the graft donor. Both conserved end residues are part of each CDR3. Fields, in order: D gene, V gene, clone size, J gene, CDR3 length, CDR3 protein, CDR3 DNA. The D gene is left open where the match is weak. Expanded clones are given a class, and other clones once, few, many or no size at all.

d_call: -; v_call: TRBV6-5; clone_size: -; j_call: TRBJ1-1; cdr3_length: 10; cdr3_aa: CASGGGEAFF; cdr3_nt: TGTGCCAGCGGGGGAGGGGAAGCTTTCTTT
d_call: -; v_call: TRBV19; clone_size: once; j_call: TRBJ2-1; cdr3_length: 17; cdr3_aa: CASSIVGSATWHNEQFF; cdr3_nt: TGTGCCAGTAGTATAGTTGGTAGCGCAACGTGGCACAATGAGCAGTTCTTC
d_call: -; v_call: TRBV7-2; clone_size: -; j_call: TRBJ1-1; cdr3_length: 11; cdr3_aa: CASSLGGQLIF; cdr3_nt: TGTGCCAGCAGCTTAGGGGGCCAGCTCATCTTT
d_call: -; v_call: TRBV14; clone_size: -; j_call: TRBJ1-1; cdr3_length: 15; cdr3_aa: CASSPRGIPNTEAFF; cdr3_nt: TGTGCCAGCAGCCCGAGGGGGATTCCGAACACTGAAGCTTTCTTT
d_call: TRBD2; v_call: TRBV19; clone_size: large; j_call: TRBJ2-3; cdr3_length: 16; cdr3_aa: CASSFAVAGGSDTQYF; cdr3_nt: TGTGCCAGTAGTTTCGCCGTAGCGGGAGGGTCAGATACGCAGTATTTT
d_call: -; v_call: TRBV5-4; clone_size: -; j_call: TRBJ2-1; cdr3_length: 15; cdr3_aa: CASSFSGVIYNEQFF; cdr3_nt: TGTGCCAGCAGTTTTAGCGGAGTGATCTACAATGAGCAGTTCTTC
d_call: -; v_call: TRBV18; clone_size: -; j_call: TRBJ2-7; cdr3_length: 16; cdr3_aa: CASSPRDRPGDYEQYF; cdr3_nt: TGTGCCAGCTCACCACGGGACCGGCCAGGGGACTACGAGCAGTACTTC
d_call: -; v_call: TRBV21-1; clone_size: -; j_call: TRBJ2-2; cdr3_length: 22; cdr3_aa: CASGSKISRGGGDRGDTGELFF; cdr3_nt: TGTGCCAGCGGCAGCAAAATTTCCAGAGGTGGTGGAGACAGGGGGGACACCGGGGAGCTGTTTTTT
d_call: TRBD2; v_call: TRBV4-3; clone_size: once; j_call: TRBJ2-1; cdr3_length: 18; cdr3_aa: CASSQESRGFVTYNEQFF; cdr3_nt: TGCGCCAGCAGCCAAGAATCGCGGGGGTTTGTAACCTACAATGAGCAGTTCTTC
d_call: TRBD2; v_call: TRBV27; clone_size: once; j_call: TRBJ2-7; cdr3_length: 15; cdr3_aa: CASSFLASGSYEQYF; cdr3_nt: TGTGCCAGCAGTTTTCTGGCTAGCGGGTCGTACGAGCAGTACTTC
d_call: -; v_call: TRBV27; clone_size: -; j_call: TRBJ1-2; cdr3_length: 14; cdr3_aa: CASSSAYSNYGYTF; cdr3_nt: TGTGCCAGCAGTAGTGCTTACTCTAACTATGGCTACACCTTC
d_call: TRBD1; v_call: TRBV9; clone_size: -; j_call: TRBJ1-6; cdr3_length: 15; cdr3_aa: CASSPLTGDSSPLHF; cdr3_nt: TGTGCCAGCAGCCCTCTGACAGGGGATAGTTCACCCCTCCACTTT
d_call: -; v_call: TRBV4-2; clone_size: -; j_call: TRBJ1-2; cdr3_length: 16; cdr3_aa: CASSHPFGGEGYGYTF; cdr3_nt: TGTGCCAGCAGCCATCCTTTCGGGGGGGAGGGCTATGGCTACACCTTC
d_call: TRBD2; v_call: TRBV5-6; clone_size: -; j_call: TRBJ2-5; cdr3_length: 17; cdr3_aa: CASSSVAGGGRWETQYF; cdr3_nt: TGTGCCAGCAGCTCCGTGGCCGGCGGGGGGCGGTGGGAGACCCAGTACTTC
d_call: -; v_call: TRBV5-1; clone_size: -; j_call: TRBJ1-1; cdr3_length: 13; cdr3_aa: CASSLNMNTEAFF; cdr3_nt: TGCGCCAGCAGCTTGAATATGAACACTGAAGCTTTCTTT
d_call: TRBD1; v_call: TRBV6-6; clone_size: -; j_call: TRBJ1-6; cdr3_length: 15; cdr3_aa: CASRLSGTGDSPLHF; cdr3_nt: TGTGCCAGCAGACTATCCGGGACAGGGGATTCACCCCTCCACTTT
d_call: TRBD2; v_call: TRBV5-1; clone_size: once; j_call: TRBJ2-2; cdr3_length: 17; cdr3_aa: CASSLGASGRHTGELFF; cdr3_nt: TGCGCCAGCAGCTTGGGGGCTAGCGGGAGGCACACCGGGGAGCTGTTTTTT
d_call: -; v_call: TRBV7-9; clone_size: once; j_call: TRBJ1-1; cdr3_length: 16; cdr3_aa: CASSLAAGVPNTEAFF; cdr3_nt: TGTGCCAGCAGCTTAGCGGCAGGGGTCCCGAACACTGAAGCTTTCTTT
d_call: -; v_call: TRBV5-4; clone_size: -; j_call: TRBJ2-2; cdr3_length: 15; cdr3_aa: CASSLGAENTGELFF; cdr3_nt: TGTGCCAGCAGCTTGGGGGCAGAAAACACCGGGGAGCTGTTTTTT
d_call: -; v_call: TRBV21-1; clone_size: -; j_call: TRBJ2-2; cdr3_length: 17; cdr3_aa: CASLPTGTGDGTGELFF; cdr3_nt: TGTGCCAGCCTTCCCACCGGGACAGGGGATGGCACCGGGGAGCTGTTTTTT
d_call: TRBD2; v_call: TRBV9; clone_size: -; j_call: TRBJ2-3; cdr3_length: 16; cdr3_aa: CASSPLGGGPPDTQYF; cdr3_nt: TGTGCCAGCAGCCCCCTGGGGGGAGGGCCCCCAGATACGCAGTATTTT
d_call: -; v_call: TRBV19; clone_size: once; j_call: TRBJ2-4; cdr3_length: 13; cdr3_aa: CASSAKQGYIQYF; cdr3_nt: TGTGCCAGTAGTGCAAAACAGGGTTACATTCAGTACTTC
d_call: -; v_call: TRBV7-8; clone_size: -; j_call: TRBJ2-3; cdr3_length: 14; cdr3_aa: CASSLPGSTDTQYF; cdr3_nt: TGTGCCAGCAGCTTACCAGGGAGCACAGATACGCAGTATTTT
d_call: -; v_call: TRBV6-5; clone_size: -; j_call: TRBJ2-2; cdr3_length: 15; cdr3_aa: CASSLIQGHPGELFF; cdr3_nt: TGTGCCAGCAGCCTTATCCAGGGACACCCCGGGGAGCTGTTTTTT
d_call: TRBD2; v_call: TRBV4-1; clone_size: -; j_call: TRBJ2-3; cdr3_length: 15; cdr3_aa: CASSQLGAGGYTQYF; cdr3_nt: TGCGCCAGCAGCCAACTGGGAGCGGGAGGATATACGCAGTATTTT
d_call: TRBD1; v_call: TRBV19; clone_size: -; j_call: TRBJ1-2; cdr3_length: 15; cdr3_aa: CASSTLGQGRNGYTF; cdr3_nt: TGTGCCAGTAGTACCCTGGGACAGGGGAGGAATGGCTACACCTTC
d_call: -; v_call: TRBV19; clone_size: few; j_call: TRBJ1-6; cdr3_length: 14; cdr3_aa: CASSPSGTARPLHF; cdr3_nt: TGTGCCAGTAGTCCCTCCGGGACTGCGAGGCCCCTCCACTTT
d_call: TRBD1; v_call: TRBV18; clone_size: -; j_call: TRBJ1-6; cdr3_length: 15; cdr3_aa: CASSPRTGEDSPLHF; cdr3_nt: TGTGCCAGCTCACCCCGGACAGGGGAGGATTCACCCCTCCACTTT
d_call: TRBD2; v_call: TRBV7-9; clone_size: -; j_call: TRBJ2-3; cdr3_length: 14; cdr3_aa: CASSFSGAADTQYF; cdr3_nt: TGTGCCAGCAGCTTTAGCGGGGCTGCAGATACGCAGTATTTT
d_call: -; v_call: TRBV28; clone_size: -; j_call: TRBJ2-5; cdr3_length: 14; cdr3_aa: CASSLREYQETQYF; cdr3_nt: TGTGCCAGCAGTCTCCGGGAGTACCAAGAGACCCAGTACTTC
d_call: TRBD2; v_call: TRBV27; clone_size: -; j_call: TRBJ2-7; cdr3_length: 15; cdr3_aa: CASSSFPGGGYEQYF; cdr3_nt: TGTGCCAGCAGTTCCTTCCCCGGGGGGGGCTACGAGCAGTACTTC
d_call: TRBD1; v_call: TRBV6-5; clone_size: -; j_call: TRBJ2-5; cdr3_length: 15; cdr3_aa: CASSWGTGGPETQYF; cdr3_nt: TGTGCCAGCAGTTGGGGGACAGGGGGTCCGGAGACCCAGTACTTC
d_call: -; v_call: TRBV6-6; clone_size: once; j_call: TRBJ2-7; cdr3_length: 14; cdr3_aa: CASSRDIISYEQYF; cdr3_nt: TGTGCCAGCAGCAGGGACATCATCTCCTACGAGCAGTACTTC
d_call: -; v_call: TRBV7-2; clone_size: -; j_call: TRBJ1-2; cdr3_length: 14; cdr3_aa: CASSLAQGFGGYTF; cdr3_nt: TGTGCCAGCAGCTTAGCGCAGGGCTTCGGTGGCTACACCTTC
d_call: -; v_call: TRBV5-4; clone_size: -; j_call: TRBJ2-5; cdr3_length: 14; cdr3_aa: CASSIPRGQETQYF; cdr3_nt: TGTGCCAGCAGCATCCCACGGGGACAAGAGACCCAGTACTTC
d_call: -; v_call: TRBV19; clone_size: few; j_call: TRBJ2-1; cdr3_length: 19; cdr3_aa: CASSIDKPARGSSYNEQFF; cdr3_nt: TGTGCCAGTAGTATAGATAAACCCGCCAGAGGGAGCTCCTACAATGAGCAGTTCTTC
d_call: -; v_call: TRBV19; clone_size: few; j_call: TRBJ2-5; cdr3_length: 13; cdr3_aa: CASSISQVETQYF; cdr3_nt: TGTGCCAGTAGTATCAGTCAGGTTGAGACCCAGTACTTC
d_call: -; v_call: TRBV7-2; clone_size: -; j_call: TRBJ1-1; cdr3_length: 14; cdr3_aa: CASSPVVRDTEAFF; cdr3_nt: TGTGCCAGCAGCCCCGTCGTGAGGGACACTGAAGCTTTCTTT
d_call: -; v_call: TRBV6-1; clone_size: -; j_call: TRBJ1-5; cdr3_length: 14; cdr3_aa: CASRGQAWNQPQHF; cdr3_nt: TGTGCCAGCAGGGGTCAGGCCTGGAATCAGCCCCAGCATTTT
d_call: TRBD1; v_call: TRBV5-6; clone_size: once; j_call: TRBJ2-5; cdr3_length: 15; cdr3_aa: CASSYAGGAIETQYF; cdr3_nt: TGTGCCAGCAGTTACGCAGGGGGCGCGATAGAGACCCAGTACTTC
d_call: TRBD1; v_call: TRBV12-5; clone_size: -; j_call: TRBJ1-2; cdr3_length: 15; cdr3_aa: CASGLGSGTGYGYTF; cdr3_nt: TGTGCTAGTGGTTTGGGATCCGGGACAGGGTATGGCTACACCTTC
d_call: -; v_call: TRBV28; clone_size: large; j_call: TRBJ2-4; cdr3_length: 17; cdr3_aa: CASSSPSGRVARNIQYF; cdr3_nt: TGTGCCAGCAGTTCCCCCTCGGGCAGGGTGGCAAGAAACATTCAGTACTTC